This T cell receptor (beta chain) derives from a study of blood T cell repertoires in COVID-19 (TCRdb year 2020). The study in broad terms: The collaborator samples originated in the United States, Italy and Spain and spanned the acute and convalescent phases of COVID-19. A de-identified subject ID, COVID-19 status, age in years and sex were almost always included in the sample metadata. The prospective study material was composed of cDNA or gDNA derived from T cells, B-cell-depleted T cells, or PBMCs. Deeply sampled blood TCRbeta repertoires from subjects exposed to, actively infected with, or recovered from COVID-19 were included in the dataset. The repertoires were released in a freely available public database intended as a resource for research on the immune response to SARS-CoV-2. Where available, HLA class I and class II types were obtained from metadata supplied by the sample provider rather than from assay-based typing. Samples were obtained from the ongoing ImmuneRACE study (first 160 participants) and from about 1,300 subjects provided by 6 global collaborators. The investigation overall reported the following: Clinical and demographic metadata were provided uncurated, with the amount varying by source and participant.

With regard to this clone: Its antigen remains undetermined. The record has no base qualities; no much larger clone is one base away. The identical CDR3 is also encoded by other nucleotide sequences in the sample.

TCRbeta CDR3 regions were amplified from genomic DNA using the immunoSEQ Assay, a bias-controlled multiplex PCR. As for the authors' bioinformatics: Nucleated cell counts per sample were estimated from amplification of reference gene primers within the assay. Sequence reads were collapsed and filtered to measure the absolute abundance of every unique TCRbeta CDR3 rearrangement. For each sample, productive Simpson clonality was calculated as the square root of Simpson's diversity index across productive rearrangements. This immuneACCESS table, as held by TCRdb, lists in-frame sequences with V and J called but not all clones. Of the missing ones, under half trace to an unresolved V gene in checked studies; the others have no known cause. D and trimming were read from the DNA, whereas the V and J calls and clone size are those reported in that table. Within this sample are under 250,000 clones, with just under 85% of them counted one time only. The top ten clonotypes cover approximately 1.2% of the sample.

Participants in the prospective study were enrolled through a virtual design, were aged roughly 18 to 100 years, and lived in approximately 25 United States geographic areas. In the prospective study, participants were assigned to cohorts based on the clinical history participants reported in a screening survey and a study questionnaire. In the prospective study, whole blood, serum and a nasopharyngeal or oropharyngeal swab were collected from each participant by mobile phlebotomists. Additional blood draws and questionnaires over an approximately two-month period could optionally be provided by prospective study participants. Before DNA extraction, prospective study blood samples were shipped either frozen or at room temperature. Sequenced: PBMCs or T cells enriched from blood (not recorded which). The TCR originated in a woman aged 40-49 years with acute COVID-19.

This receptor carries the CDR3 CASSLGQGQPQHF. The DNA reads as follows: TGTGCCAGCAGTTTGGGACAGGGACAGCCCCAGCATTTT. The rearranged segments are TRBV27 and TRBJ1-5, with 9 junctional bases fitting TRBD1. The CDR3 starts with the cysteine, ends with the phenylalanine, and has 13 residues. Only the CDR3 portion is preserved as DNA: 39 bases, with reading frame beginning at the first base. The germline V gene (reference sequence) gives CDR1 as MNHEY and CDR2 as SMNVEV. V ends up 3 bases short and J 7 bases short, with an unmatched junction base count of 1.